This T cell receptor beta chain emerged from a study of CD8 T cells in Susac syndrome. Reverse transcription used about 0.45 to 1 ug RNA and random hexamers. TCRdb re-called the immunoSEQ multiplex PCR reads through MiXCR, storing one row per CDR3 protein. This table has roughly 80,000 distinct CDR3 sequences, roughly 91% appearing once. CDR1 and CDR2 from the germline V gene are LNHDA and SQIVND (reference sequence). This CDR3 contains 15 residues. Trimming removed 5 bases at V and 7 bases at J, with 20 bases between. The J gene is TRBJ1-2, the V gene TRBV19; TRBD1 might be the D (6 bases). Source material: CD4+ T cells from PBMCs. This clonotype originated in a human donor with Susac syndrome. CDR3 sequence reads: CASSDDAQGRGGYTF. DNA for the CDR3: TGTGCCAGTAGTGACGACGCTCAGGGGCGTGGTGGCTACACCTTC.